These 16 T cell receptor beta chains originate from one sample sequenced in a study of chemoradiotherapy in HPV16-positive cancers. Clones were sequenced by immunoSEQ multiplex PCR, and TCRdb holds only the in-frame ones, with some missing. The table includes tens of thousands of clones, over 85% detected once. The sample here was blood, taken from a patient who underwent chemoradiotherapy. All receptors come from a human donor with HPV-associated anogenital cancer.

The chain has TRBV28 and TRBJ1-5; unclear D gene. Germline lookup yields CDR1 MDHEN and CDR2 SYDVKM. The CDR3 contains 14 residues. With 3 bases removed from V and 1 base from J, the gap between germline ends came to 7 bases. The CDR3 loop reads CASSLGRSNQPQHF. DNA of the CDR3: TGTGCCAGCAGTTTGGGCAGAAGCAATCAGCCCCAGCATTTT.

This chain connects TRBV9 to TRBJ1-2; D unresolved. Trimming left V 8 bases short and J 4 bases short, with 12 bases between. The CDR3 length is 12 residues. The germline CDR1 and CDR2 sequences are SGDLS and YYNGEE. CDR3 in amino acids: CARRDSPYGYTF. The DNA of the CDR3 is TGTGCCAGGCGGGATAGCCCCTATGGCTACACCTTC. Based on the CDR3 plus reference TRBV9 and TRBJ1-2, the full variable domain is DSGVTQTPKHLITATGQRVTLRCSPRSGDLSVYWYQQSLDQGLQFLIQYYNGEERAKGNILERFSAQQFPDLHSELNLSSLELGDSALYFCARRDSPYGYTFGSGTRLTVV.

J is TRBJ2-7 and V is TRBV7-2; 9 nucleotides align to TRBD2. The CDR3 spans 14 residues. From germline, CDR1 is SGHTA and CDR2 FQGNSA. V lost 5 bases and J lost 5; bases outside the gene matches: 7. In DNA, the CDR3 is TGTGCCAGCAGCCCGGGACTAGCTGTCAACGAGCAGTACTTC. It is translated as CASSPGLAVNEQYF.

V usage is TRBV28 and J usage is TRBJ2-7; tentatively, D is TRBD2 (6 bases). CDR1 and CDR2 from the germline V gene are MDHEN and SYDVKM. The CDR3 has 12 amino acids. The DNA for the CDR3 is TGTGCTAGTCGGGAGACAACCTACGAGCAGTACTTC. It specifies CASRETTYEQYF.

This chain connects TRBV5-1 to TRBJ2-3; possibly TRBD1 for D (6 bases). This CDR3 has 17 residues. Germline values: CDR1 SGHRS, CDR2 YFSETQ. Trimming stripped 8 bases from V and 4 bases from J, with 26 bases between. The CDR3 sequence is CASGATITGNLADTQYF. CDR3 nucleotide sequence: TGCGCCAGTGGGGCTACCATAACAGGGAACTTAGCAGATACGCAGTATTTT.

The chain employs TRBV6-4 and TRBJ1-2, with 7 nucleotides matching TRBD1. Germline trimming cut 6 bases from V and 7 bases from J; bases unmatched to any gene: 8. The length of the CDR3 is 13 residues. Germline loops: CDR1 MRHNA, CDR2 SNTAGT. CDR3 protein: CASRHDRVSGYTF. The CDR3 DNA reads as TGTGCCAGCAGGCACGACAGGGTCTCTGGCTACACCTTC.

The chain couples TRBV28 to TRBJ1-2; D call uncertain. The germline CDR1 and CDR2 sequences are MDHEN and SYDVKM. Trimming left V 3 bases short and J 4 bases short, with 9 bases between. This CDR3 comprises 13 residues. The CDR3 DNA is TGTGCCAGCAGTTTCGAAGCGATCTATGGCTACACCTTC. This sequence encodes CASSFEAIYGYTF.

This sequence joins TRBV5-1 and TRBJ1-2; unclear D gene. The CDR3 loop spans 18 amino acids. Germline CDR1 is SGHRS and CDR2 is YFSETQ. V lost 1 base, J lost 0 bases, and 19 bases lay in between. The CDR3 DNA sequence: TGCGCCAGCAGCTTGAGGATGAGTACACAGTTAGCTAACTATGGCTACACCTTC. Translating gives CASSLRMSTQLANYGYTF.

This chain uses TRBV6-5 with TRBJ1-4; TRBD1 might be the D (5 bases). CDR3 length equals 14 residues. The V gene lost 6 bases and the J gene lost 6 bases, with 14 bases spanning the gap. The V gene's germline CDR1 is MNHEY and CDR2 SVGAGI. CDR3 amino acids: CASRPDSVHEKLFF. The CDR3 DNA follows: TGTGCCAGCAGGCCAGACAGTGTACATGAAAAACTGTTTTTT.

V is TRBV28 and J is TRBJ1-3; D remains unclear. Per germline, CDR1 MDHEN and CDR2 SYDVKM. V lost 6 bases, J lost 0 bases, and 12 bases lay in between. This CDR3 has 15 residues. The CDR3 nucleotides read TGTGCCAGCAGCTATCGGGGTAGCTCTGGAAACACCATATATTTT. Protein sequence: CASSYRGSSGNTIYF.

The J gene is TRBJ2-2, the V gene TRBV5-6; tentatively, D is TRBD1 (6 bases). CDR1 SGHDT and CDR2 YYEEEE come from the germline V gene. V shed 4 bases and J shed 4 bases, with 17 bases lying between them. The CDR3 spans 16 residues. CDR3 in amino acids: CASSIFRGPSTGELFF. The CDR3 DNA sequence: TGTGCCAGCAGCATCTTCAGGGGTCCCAGCACCGGGGAGCTGTTTTTT.

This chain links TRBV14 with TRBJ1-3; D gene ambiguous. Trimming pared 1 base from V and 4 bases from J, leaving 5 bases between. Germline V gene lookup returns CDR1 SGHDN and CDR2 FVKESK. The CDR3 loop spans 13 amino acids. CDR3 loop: CASSQGWGNTIYF. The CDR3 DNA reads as TGTGCCAGCAGCCAAGGATGGGGAAACACCATATATTTT.

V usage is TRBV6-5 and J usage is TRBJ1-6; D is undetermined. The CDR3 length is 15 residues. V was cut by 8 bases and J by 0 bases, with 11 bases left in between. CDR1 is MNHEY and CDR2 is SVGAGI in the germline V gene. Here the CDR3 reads CASFSPSSYNSPLHF. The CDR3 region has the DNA TGTGCCAGCTTTAGCCCTAGCTCCTATAATTCACCCCTCCACTTT.

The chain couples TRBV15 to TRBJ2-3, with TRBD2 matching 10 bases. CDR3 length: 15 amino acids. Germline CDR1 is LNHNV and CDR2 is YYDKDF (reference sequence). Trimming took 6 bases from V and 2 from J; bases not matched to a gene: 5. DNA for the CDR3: TGTGCCACCAGGAGGACTAGCGGAATCACAGATACGCAGTATTTT. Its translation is CATRRTSGITDTQYF.

CDR3 sequence reads: CASSPSTGQQNIQYF. The CDR3 coding sequence is TGTGCCAGCTCACCATCGACAGGGCAACAAAACATTCAGTACTTC. The J gene is TRBJ2-4, the V gene TRBV18, with 7 bases identical to TRBD1. J was trimmed by 5 bases and V by 2 bases; bases with no gene match: 6. The CDR3 length is 15 residues. Germline V gives CDR1 KGHSH, CDR2 LQKENI.

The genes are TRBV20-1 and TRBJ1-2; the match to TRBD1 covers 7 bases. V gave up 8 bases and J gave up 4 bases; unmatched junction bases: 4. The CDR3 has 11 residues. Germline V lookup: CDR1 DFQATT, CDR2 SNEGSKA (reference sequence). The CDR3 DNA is TGCAGTACGGGACAGCTCTATGGCTACACCTTC. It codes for CSTGQLYGYTF.